Below, 21 T cell receptor beta chains from the same sample are listed, as sequenced in a study of T-cell memory formation after mild COVID-19. Using its own MiXCR run on the 5' RACE reads, TCRdb lists one record per CDR3 protein. The repertoire holds roughly 99,000 distinct CDR3 sequences, with approximately 15% as singletons. The sequencing sample was made of PBMCs or a T cell subset sorted from them (not recorded which). These receptors were collected from a man aged 18 to 29 who had mild COVID-19 (a few samples of this study predate the infection). Cell type and time point are not known.

This chain uses TRBV20-1 with TRBJ2-3, with unresolved D. The CDR3 has 16 amino acids. Trimming took 3 bases from V and 0 from J, leaving 16 bases between them. The germline V gene encodes CDR1 DFQATT and CDR2 SNEGSKA (reference sequence). CDR3 in DNA: TGCAGTGCTAGTACCTTTGGCGTTGGTAGCACAGATACGCAGTATTTT. Amino acids: CSASTFGVGSTDTQYF.

Only a few counts were recorded for this clonotype. The rearrangement links TRBV20-1 to TRBJ1-4; D is unresolved. The CDR3 has 12 amino acids. In germline, CDR1 is DFQATT, CDR2 SNEGSKA (reference sequence). The V end lost 4 bases, the J end lost 8 bases, and 11 bases lay between the germline ends. The CDR3 loop is CSAKGIREKLFF. For the CDR3, the DNA is TGCAGTGCTAAGGGAATTAGAGAAAAACTGTTTTTT.

This clonotype has only a few counts. The CDR3 spells CASSSRGNTEAFF. CDR3 nucleotides: TGCGCCAGCAGCTCTAGGGGGAACACTGAAGCTTTCTTT. The chain combines TRBV5-1 with TRBJ1-1; TRBD1 might be the D (5 bases). Deletions cut 3 bases from V and 1 base from J, with 7 bases between. This CDR3 contains 13 residues. CDR1 and CDR2 from the germline V gene are SGHRS and YFSETQ.

The chain uses TRBV2 and TRBJ2-7; 10 nucleotides agree with TRBD1. The ends lost 5 bases at V and 3 bases at J; junction bases unmatched: 4. The germline V gene has CDR1 SNHLY and CDR2 FYNNEI. This CDR3 is built from 14 residues. The CDR3 protein is CASSPGQGFYEQYV. DNA for the CDR3: TGTGCCAGCAGTCCGGGACAGGGGTTCTACGAGCAGTACGTC.

The V and J genes are TRBV20-1 and TRBJ2-1; 8 nucleotides agree with TRBD2. The CDR3 totals 14 residues. CDR1 and CDR2 (germline): DFQATT, SNEGSKA (reference sequence). V shed 8 bases and J 3 bases; nucleotides not matched to a gene: 9. CDR3 bases: TGCAGTCCCTATCGGGAGGGGGACTACAATGAGCAGTTCTTC. Translated: CSPYREGDYNEQFF.

By proportion, this clonotype is large. The chain couples TRBV14 to TRBJ1-2; 9 bases match TRBD1. The length of the CDR3 is 13 residues. V trimming: 5 bases; J trimming: 2 bases; junction bases outside the gene matches: 0. Looked up from germline, CDR1 is SGHDN and CDR2 is FVKESK. The CDR3 DNA is TGTGCCAGCAGCGGGACAGGGAACTATGGCTACACCTTC. Its translation is CASSGTGNYGYTF.

In this sample, this clonotype turned up a few times. The gene calls are TRBV19 and TRBJ2-2; D perhaps matches TRBD2 (7 bases). Looked up from germline, CDR1 is LNHDA and CDR2 is SQIVND (reference sequence). The V and J ends lost 7 bases and 4 bases respectively, with 13 bases between them. The CDR3 totals 14 residues. The CDR3 DNA reads as TGTGCCAGTATGGGGGGGCGGATCACCGGGGAGCTGTTTTTT. Its translation is CASMGGRITGELFF.

This clonotype showed up just a few times. The genes are TRBV4-2 and TRBJ2-7; weak D call: TRBD1 (5 bases). V shed 1 base and J shed 2 bases, with 18 bases lying between them. The CDR3 length is 17 residues. Germline V CDR1 and CDR2: LGHNA, YNFKEQ. CDR3 DNA: TGTGCCAGCAGCCAAGTTCGAACAGGACGGAGCCCCTACGAGCAGTACGTC. Translation gives CASSQVRTGRSPYEQYV.

Ten or more counts support this clonotype. This chain links TRBV5-4 with TRBJ1-1; 9 positions match TRBD1. CDR1 is SGHNT, CDR2 YYREEE, per germline (reference sequence). V lost 1 base to trimming and J lost 8 bases; unmatched junction nucleotides: 3. The length of the CDR3 is 13 residues. CDR3 sequence: CASSLTGGREAFF. The CDR3 region has the DNA TGTGCCAGCAGCTTGACAGGGGGCCGGGAAGCTTTCTTT.

This clonotype was observed a few times. CDR3 region: CSARAEQNIQYF. CDR3 bases: TGCAGTGCTAGAGCGGAACAAAACATTCAGTACTTC. This sequence joins TRBV20-1 and TRBJ2-4, with D unclear. The germline CDR1 and CDR2 sequences are DFQATT and SNEGSKA (reference sequence). Trimming stripped 1 base from V and 5 bases from J, with 6 bases between. This CDR3 has 12 amino acids.

This sequence joins TRBV4-1 and TRBJ1-1, with D possibly being TRBD1 (6 bases). The CDR3 consists of 15 residues. Germline CDR1 and CDR2: MGHRA and YSYEKL. The ends were cut back, 7 bases at V and 0 bases at J, with 15 bases in the middle. The DNA for the CDR3 is TGCGCCAGCACCCCCCGGGACAACATGAACACTGAAGCTTTCTTT. The encoded protein is CASTPRDNMNTEAFF.

The chain couples TRBV6-4 to TRBJ2-1, with TRBD2 identical over 10 bases. The CDR3 contains 16 residues. With V trimmed by 2 bases and J by 3 bases, 4 bases remained unmatched. The germline CDR1 and CDR2 sequences are MRHNA and SNTAGT. The CDR3 DNA sequence: TGTGCCAGCAGTGACGACGAGCGGGGGGGCTACAATGAGCAGTTCTTC. This translates into CASSDDERGGYNEQFF.

This chain links TRBV10-3 with TRBJ1-1; D gene uncertain. Germline-derived CDR1 and CDR2 are ENHRY and SYGVKD. The CDR3 totals 13 residues. Trimming pared 11 bases from V and 0 bases from J, leaving 13 bases between. The DNA of the CDR3 is TGTGCCCCCCGGATTGAATTGAACACTGAAGCTTTCTTT. Translated: CAPRIELNTEAFF.

This chain connects TRBV3-1 to TRBJ1-2, with a tentative D call TRBD1 (5 bases). This CDR3 has 16 amino acids. In germline, CDR1 is LGHDT, CDR2 YNNKEL (reference sequence). The germline V and J ends were trimmed by 3 bases and 8 bases, with 22 bases remaining between them. CDR3 DNA sequence: TGTGCCAGCAGCCAGCCCTTTATAGGACACCTCTGGGGCTACACCTTC. Translated, it gives CASSQPFIGHLWGYTF. Full variable domain (outside the CDR3, taken from reference TRBV3-1 and TRBJ1-2): DTAVSQTPKYLVTQMGNDKSIKCEQNLGHDTMYWYKQDSKKFLKIMFSYNNKELIINETVPNRFSPKSPDKAHLNLHINSLELGDSAVYFCASSQPFIGHLWGYTFGSGTRLTVV.

The V and J genes are TRBV7-9 and TRBJ2-3; tentative D call: TRBD2 (7 bases). This CDR3 spans 15 amino acids. Germline CDR1 is SEHNR and CDR2 is FQNEAQ (reference sequence). Trimming took 5 bases from V and 4 from J, leaving 16 bases between them. The CDR3 coding sequence is TGTGCCAGCAGCCGCCCGGGGGGCGGGGCAGATACGCAGTATTTT. As protein: CASSRPGGGADTQYF. Full variable domain (remainder filled in from reference TRBV7-9 and TRBJ2-3): DTGVSQNPRHKITKRGQNVTFRCDPISEHNRLYWYRQTLGQGPEFLTYFQNEAQLEKSRLLSDRFSAERPKGSFSTLEIQRTEQGDSAMYLCASSRPGGGADTQYFGPGTRLTVL.

This clonotype turned up a few times. The chain couples TRBV4-2 to TRBJ2-7, with TRBD1 identical over 7 bases. Germline CDR1 and CDR2: LGHNA and YNFKEQ. The junction had 2 bases not matched to a gene; V was cut back by 0 bases and J by 3 bases. There are 14 residues in the CDR3. CDR3: CASSQEAGGYEQYF. Written as DNA, the CDR3 is TGTGCCAGCAGCCAAGAGGCAGGGGGCTACGAGCAGTACTTC.

This clonotype was counted between two and nine times. The V call is TRBV11-1, the J call TRBJ2-7; possibly TRBD1 for D (5 bases). Germline CDR1 reads SGHAT; CDR2 reads FQDESV (reference sequence). V shed 4 bases and J shed 4 bases, with 11 bases lying between them. The CDR3 is made up of 13 amino acids. CDR3 DNA: TGTGCCAGCAGCTCCACCCAGGGATACGAGCAGTACTTC. Translation: CASSSTQGYEQYF. Full variable domain (missing parts from reference TRBV11-1 and TRBJ2-7): EAEVAQSPRYKITEKSQAVAFWCDPISGHATLYWYRQILGQGPELLVQFQDESVVDDSQLPKDRFSAERLKGVDSTLKIQPAELGDSAMYLCASSSTQGYEQYFGPGTRLTVT.

This clonotype occurred a few times. The V and J genes are TRBV12-3 or TRBV12-4 and TRBJ1-2; no definite D call. The V gene lost 5 bases and the J gene lost 10 bases, with 14 bases spanning the gap. The CDR3 spans 12 residues. The CDR3 sequence is CASSQGPIPYTF. CDR3 nucleotide sequence: TGTGCCAGCAGTCAAGGCCCGATACCCTACACCTTC.

V is TRBV28 and J is TRBJ2-1; 15 nucleotides match TRBD2. The CDR3 length is 14 residues. V lost 5 bases to trimming and J lost 15 bases; unmatched junction nucleotides: 8. Germline V gene sequence: CDR1 MDHEN, CDR2 SYDVKM. Here the CDR3 reads CASSPPGLAGGRFF. In nucleotides, the CDR3 is TGTGCCAGCAGTCCGCCGGGACTAGCGGGGGGTAGGTTCTTC.

This clonotype was seen a few times. The chain uses TRBV14 and TRBJ2-7, with D possibly TRBD1 on 6 matching bases. V was clipped by 4 bases and J by 3 bases, with 10 bases between them. Germline CDR1 SGHDN, CDR2 FVKESK. CDR3 length: 13 amino acids. CDR3: CASSPGTSYEQYV. In DNA form, the CDR3 reads TGTGCCAGCAGCCCCGGGACAAGCTACGAGCAGTACGTC.

This clonotype was detected a few times. The chain carries TRBV30 and TRBJ2-1, with 12 bases aligning to TRBD1. Germline loops: CDR1 GTSNPN, CDR2 SVGIG (reference sequence). CDR3 length equals 12 residues. V shed 8 bases, J shed 8 bases, and the junction held 4 bases outside the gene matches. CDR3 in amino acids: CAGDRGPYEQFF. The CDR3, as DNA: TGTGCCGGGGACAGGGGGCCATATGAGCAGTTCTTC. The full variable domain, completed using reference TRBV30 and TRBJ2-1, is SQTIHQWPATLVQPVGSPLSLECTVEGTSNPNLYWYRQAAGRGLQLLFYSVGIGQISSEVPQNLSASRPQDRQFILSSKKLLLSDSGFYLCAGDRGPYEQFFGPGTRLTVL.